A selection of T cell receptor beta chains follows, all from one sample in a study of control samples from healthy donors and cancer patients. Measured with immunoSEQ multiplex PCR; TCRdb has only the in-frame clones, and not every one. The table has 100,000 to 150,000 clones, 85% to 95% seen once. The material sequenced was PBMCs. These receptors were taken from a man older than 75 with head and neck cancer. CDR3s include the opening cysteine and the closing phenylalanine or tryptophan. Each record gives: clone size, J gene, D gene, V gene, CDR3 DNA, CDR3 protein. D genes are given only for firm matches. Size is stated for part of the rows, as once, few or many counts, or as a class when the clone is expanded.

>-|TRBJ1-3|-|TRBV12-3/TRBV12-4
TGTGCCAGCGGGGAATTCGGTGGAAACACCATATATTTT
CASGEFGGNTIYF
>-|TRBJ1-1|-|TRBV18
TGTGCCAGCTCACCAACGGGTCTGGGGGCCCACACTGAAGCTTTCTTT
CASSPTGLGAHTEAFF
>once|TRBJ2-7|-|TRBV6-2/TRBV6-3
TGTGCCAGCAGTTACCAGGGAGGAAGGTACGAGCAGTACTTC
CASSYQGGRYEQYF
>-|TRBJ1-2|-|TRBV30
TGTGCCTGGAGTGTATCACAGGGTCCATATGGCTACACCTTC
CAWSVSQGPYGYTF
>once|TRBJ1-4|-|TRBV6-6
TGTGCCAGCACCCCACAAGGAGTCATCGAAAAACTGTTTTTT
CASTPQGVIEKLFF
>-|TRBJ1-4|-|TRBV12-3/TRBV12-4
TGTGCCAGCAGTTTTGGGTCGAATGAAAAACTGTTTTTT
CASSFGSNEKLFF
>-|TRBJ2-7|-|TRBV5-4
TGTGCCAGCAGCGAAGGCCCCGGGGCGTACGAGCAGTACTTC
CASSEGPGAYEQYF
>-|TRBJ2-5|-|TRBV29-1
TGCAGCGCCCGGGCTAAGGGGGGGGAGACCCAGTACTTC
CSARAKGGETQYF
>-|TRBJ2-1|TRBD2|TRBV11-2
TGTGCCAGCAGCTTAGTTTATACTAGCGGATACAATGAGCAGTTCTTC
CASSLVYTSGYNEQFF
>-|TRBJ2-1|-|TRBV5-8
TGTGCCAGCAGCTTGTTACTAGCCCTAAATGGGGAGCAGTTCTTC
CASSLLLALNGEQFF
>-|TRBJ1-4|-|TRBV19
TGTGCCAGTAGCGTATTCGTAACTAATGAAAAACTGTTTTTT
CASSVFVTNEKLFF
>-|TRBJ2-1|-|TRBV27
TGTGCCAGCAGAGGACCCTACAATGAGCAGTTCTTC
CASRGPYNEQFF
>few|TRBJ2-2|-|TRBV19
TGTGCCAGTATGAGGGCCCCGGTCGCCGGGGAGCTGTTTTTT
CASMRAPVAGELFF
>-|TRBJ2-1|TRBD2|TRBV5-8
TGTGCCAGCAGCGTCGGACTAGCGGGCCACAATGAGCAGTTCTTC
CASSVGLAGHNEQFF
>-|TRBJ2-1|-|TRBV6-2/TRBV6-3
TGTGCCAGCAGCGGGGACGAATACAATGAGCAGTTCTTC
CASSGDEYNEQFF
>-|TRBJ2-7|TRBD2|TRBV27
TGTGCCAGCAGTTTACTGACTAGCGCCCCCTACGAGCAGTACTTC
CASSLLTSAPYEQYF
>-|TRBJ1-6|-|TRBV7-2
TGTGCCAGCAGCTACCAAACCCGGTCACCCCTCCACTTT
CASSYQTRSPLHF
>-|TRBJ2-7|-|TRBV11-3
-
CASSLVGQGAEQHF
>-|TRBJ2-7|TRBD1|TRBV30
TGTGCCTGGAGTCACCGGGACAGGGGGCTCAGTGAGCAGTACTTC
CAWSHRDRGLSEQYF
>-|TRBJ1-2|-|TRBV19
TGTGCCAGTGACCACCCGTGGGGGGGAGATGGCTACACCTTC
CASDHPWGGDGYTF
>-|TRBJ2-5|-|TRBV2
TGTGCCAGCAGCCGGTACCAAGAGACCCAGTACTTC
CASSRYQETQYF
>-|TRBJ1-1|-|TRBV19
TGTGCCAGTAGTATAGGACGGGAGAACACTGAAGCTTTCTTT
CASSIGRENTEAFF
>-|TRBJ2-7|-|TRBV18
TGTGCCAGCTCACCAGGGGAGTACGAGCAGTACTTC
CASSPGEYEQYF
>-|TRBJ1-2|TRBD1|TRBV6-5
TGTGCCAGCAGTTTAACAGGGGGCGCGTACTATGGCTACACCTTC
CASSLTGGAYYGYTF
>-|TRBJ2-1|-|TRBV6-5
TGTGCCAGCAGTTATGATGGGAACAATGAGCAGTTCTTC
CASSYDGNNEQFF
>-|TRBJ2-3|TRBD2|TRBV5-4
TGTGCCAGCAGACCTAGCGGGAGCTATCCCACAGATACGCAGTATTTT
CASRPSGSYPTDTQYF
>-|TRBJ2-3|-|TRBV2
TGTGCCAGCAGTGAACGGGGGACGCAGTATTTT
CASSERGTQYF
>once|TRBJ1-6|-|TRBV5-1
TGCGCCAGCAGCTTGCGGGGGGGACCTTCACCCCTCCACTTT
CASSLRGGPSPLHF
>-|TRBJ1-4|TRBD1|TRBV3-1/TRBV3-2
TGTGCCAGCAGCACGACCCAAACAGGGGGTGAAAAACTGTTTTTT
CASSTTQTGGEKLFF
>-|TRBJ2-7|TRBD1|TRBV6-2/TRBV6-3
TGTGCCAGCAGTCGTAGACAGGGCTACGAGCAGTACTTC
CASSRRQGYEQYF